This T cell receptor beta chain appears in the sequencing data of a study of human thymus T cells. Study-wide findings and caveats: Thymic and blood repertoires appeared to carry a bias in their V and J gene usage.

This CDR3 has 15 amino acids. Trimming stripped 0 bases from V and 5 bases from J, with 15 bases between. CDR1 is SGHRS and CDR2 is YFSETQ in the germline V gene. Method: immunoSEQ multiplex PCR; TCRdb's copy keeps in-frame clones and lacks some. Here the sample spans some 57,000 clones, around 94% being singletons. A note on this clone: What it recognizes is unknown.

This chain uses TRBV5-1 with TRBJ2-7; weak D call: TRBD2 (6 bases). The TCR was taken from a boy under two years old with a congenital heart defect but otherwise immunologically healthy. The specimen was blood. The CDR3 loop reads CASSLVQRVTDEQYF. The CDR3 region has the DNA TGCGCCAGCAGCTTGGTCCAGCGGGTTACGGACGAGCAGTACTTC.